This is a list of T cell receptor beta chains from one sample in a study of T cells in Graves' hyperthyroidism and ophthalmopathy. TCRdb re-called the multiplex PCR reads with MiXCR, one entry per CDR3 protein. The repertoire has about 530,000 distinct CDR3 sequences, more than 15% of them found once; the top ten carry 15% to 20%. The sequencing input was blood. The receptors here all came from a woman between 18 and 29 years old with Graves' ophthalmopathy. Each CDR3 is given with its conserved first and last residue. Fields, in order: J gene, D gene, V gene, clone size, CDR3 DNA, CDR3 protein. The D gene is left open where the match is weak. Clone size is not always given. Where it is, it says once, few, many or a class for expanded clones.

J gene: TRBJ2-5; D gene: .; V gene: TRBV20-1; clone size: .; CDR3 DNA: TGCAGTGCCAGGTGGCATCATGTGCAGACCCAGTACTTC; CDR3 protein: CSARWHHVQTQYF
J gene: TRBJ1-1; D gene: .; V gene: TRBV2; clone size: many; CDR3 DNA: TGTGCCAGCAGTATGGACAGCCACCTGAGCACTGAAGCTTTCTTT; CDR3 protein: CASSMDSHLSTEAFF
J gene: TRBJ1-3; D gene: .; V gene: TRBV3-1; clone size: many; CDR3 DNA: TGTGCCAGCAGCCGCCCCCGGGCGTCTACTTATGGAAACACCATATATTTT; CDR3 protein: CASSRPRASTYGNTIYF
J gene: TRBJ1-5; D gene: .; V gene: TRBV9; clone size: few; CDR3 DNA: TGTGCCAGCAGCGTCACGGGGGCTAGCAATCAGCCCCAGCATTTT; CDR3 protein: CASSVTGASNQPQHF
J gene: TRBJ2-6; D gene: TRBD2; V gene: TRBV20-1; clone size: few; CDR3 DNA: TGCAGTGCTCCCGGGACTAGCGGGAGGGAAACAATCTCTGGGGCCAACGTCCTGACTTTC; CDR3 protein: CSAPGTSGRETISGANVLTF
J gene: TRBJ1-4; D gene: .; V gene: TRBV6-1; clone size: .; CDR3 DNA: TGTGCCAGCAGTACCCTCCCCGCAACTAATGAAAAACTGTTTTTT; CDR3 protein: CASSTLPATNEKLFF
J gene: TRBJ2-7; D gene: .; V gene: TRBV7-8; clone size: many; CDR3 DNA: TGTGCCAGCAGCTGGGACTTTGCTGTTGAGCAGTACTTC; CDR3 protein: CASSWDFAVEQYF
J gene: TRBJ1-1; D gene: TRBD1; V gene: TRBV6-6; clone size: many; CDR3 DNA: TGTGCCAGCAGTTACTCCAAGGGGGCTCCAATGAACACTGAAGCTTTCTTT; CDR3 protein: CASSYSKGAPMNTEAFF
J gene: TRBJ1-1; D gene: TRBD1; V gene: TRBV28; clone size: .; CDR3 DNA: TGTGCCAGCAGTTCCCCCGCAGGGGGCGCGGGATTGCGTGAAGCTTTCTTT; CDR3 protein: CASSSPAGGAGLREAFF
J gene: TRBJ1-1; D gene: .; V gene: TRBV5-8; clone size: few; CDR3 DNA: TGTGCCAGCAGCAAACGACAGGAGACTGAAGCTTTCTTT; CDR3 protein: CASSKRQETEAFF
J gene: TRBJ2-1; D gene: .; V gene: TRBV9; clone size: .; CDR3 DNA: TGTGCCAGCAGCGTAGGCCTAGAGATCCCCCCCAATGAGCAGTTCTTC; CDR3 protein: CASSVGLEIPPNEQFF
J gene: TRBJ2-3; D gene: .; V gene: TRBV9; clone size: .; CDR3 DNA: TGTGCCAGCAGCGTATGGGGGGAACATACAGATACGCAGTATTTT; CDR3 protein: CASSVWGEHTDTQYF
J gene: TRBJ1-6; D gene: .; V gene: TRBV11-1; clone size: .; CDR3 DNA: TGTGCCAGCAGTCTATCGGGACGGTCTAATTCACCCCTCCACTTT; CDR3 protein: CASSLSGRSNSPLHF
J gene: TRBJ2-3; D gene: TRBD2; V gene: TRBV5-1; clone size: many; CDR3 DNA: TGCGCCAGCAGCTTGGCAGGGACTAGCGGGAGTAAAGATACGCAGTATTTT; CDR3 protein: CASSLAGTSGSKDTQYF
J gene: TRBJ2-7; D gene: .; V gene: TRBV6-2/TRBV6-3; clone size: .; CDR3 DNA: TGTGCCAGCGGGGGAAGGGGAGTAGCGCAGTACTTC; CDR3 protein: CASGGRGVAQYF
J gene: TRBJ2-7; D gene: TRBD2; V gene: TRBV7-8; clone size: .; CDR3 DNA: TGTGCCAGCAGCGCCCGGACTAGCCGAGCCTACGAGCAGTACTTC; CDR3 protein: CASSARTSRAYEQYF
J gene: TRBJ2-1; D gene: TRBD2; V gene: TRBV11-2; clone size: many; CDR3 DNA: TGTGCCAGCAGCCCCTCAGCGGGAGGGCATGAGCAGTTCTTC; CDR3 protein: CASSPSAGGHEQFF
J gene: TRBJ2-3; D gene: TRBD2; V gene: TRBV10-3; clone size: few; CDR3 DNA: TGTGCCATCAGTGAGGCTAGCGGGAGATTTGGAGATACGCAGTATTTT; CDR3 protein: CAISEASGRFGDTQYF
J gene: TRBJ1-2; D gene: .; V gene: TRBV5-6; clone size: .; CDR3 DNA: TGTGCCAGCAGCTTGGGTTTGGGGACGGGGAACTATGGCTACACCTTC; CDR3 protein: CASSLGLGTGNYGYTF
J gene: TRBJ2-5; D gene: TRBD2; V gene: TRBV19; clone size: few; CDR3 DNA: TGTGCCAGTAGTATGGGACTAGCGGGGGGGGTTGGAGAGACCCAGTACTTC; CDR3 protein: CASSMGLAGGVGETQYF
J gene: TRBJ1-2; D gene: .; V gene: TRBV30; clone size: many; CDR3 DNA: TGTGCCTGGAGGCCGGTCGGGGGGCAGAACTATGGCTACACCTTC; CDR3 protein: CAWRPVGGQNYGYTF
J gene: TRBJ2-2; D gene: .; V gene: TRBV11-1; clone size: .; CDR3 DNA: TGTGCCAGTGTCCACTCGAGCGGGGAGCTGTTTTTT; CDR3 protein: CASVHSSGELFF
J gene: TRBJ1-2; D gene: .; V gene: TRBV28; clone size: few; CDR3 DNA: TGTGCCAGCAGACCGGACGGGGTCTATGGCTACACCTTC; CDR3 protein: CASRPDGVYGYTF
J gene: TRBJ2-3; D gene: TRBD1; V gene: TRBV9; clone size: .; CDR3 DNA: TGTGCCAGCAGCCATTCGTCGGCTAGGGGGCTAGATACGCAGTATTTT; CDR3 protein: CASSHSSARGLDTQYF
J gene: TRBJ2-2; D gene: .; V gene: TRBV6-2/TRBV6-3; clone size: many; CDR3 DNA: TGTGCCAGCAGTTTACCCAGGGACCCCACCGGGGAGCTGTTTTTT; CDR3 protein: CASSLPRDPTGELFF
J gene: TRBJ1-2; D gene: .; V gene: TRBV27; clone size: .; CDR3 DNA: TGTGCCAGCAGTTTCGGTGTGGGGGCAGATGGCTACACCTTC; CDR3 protein: CASSFGVGADGYTF
J gene: TRBJ1-1; D gene: TRBD1; V gene: TRBV7-3; clone size: many; CDR3 DNA: TGTGCCAGCAGCACCAGACAGGGTGCCACTGAAGCTTTCTTT; CDR3 protein: CASSTRQGATEAFF
J gene: TRBJ1-2; D gene: .; V gene: TRBV6-1; clone size: many; CDR3 DNA: TGTGCCAGCAGTGGGACACCTTATGGCTACACCTTC; CDR3 protein: CASSGTPYGYTF
J gene: TRBJ2-1; D gene: .; V gene: TRBV24-1; clone size: many; CDR3 DNA: TGTGCCACCAGTGATTCCTCCAGTGGTTCCTACAATGAGCAGTTCTTC; CDR3 protein: CATSDSSSGSYNEQFF
J gene: TRBJ1-2; D gene: .; V gene: TRBV12-3/TRBV12-4; clone size: many; CDR3 DNA: TGTGCCAGCAGCGACAGGAACTATGGCTACACCTTC; CDR3 protein: CASSDRNYGYTF
J gene: TRBJ2-7; D gene: TRBD2; V gene: TRBV29-1; clone size: many; CDR3 DNA: TGCAGCGCAGAGACTAGCGGGAGCTACGAGCAGTACTTC; CDR3 protein: CSAETSGSYEQYF
J gene: TRBJ2-2; D gene: TRBD1; V gene: TRBV7-9; clone size: few; CDR3 DNA: TGTGCCAGCAGCCGGACAGGAACCGTCACCGGGGAGCTGTTTTTT; CDR3 protein: CASSRTGTVTGELFF
J gene: TRBJ2-2; D gene: TRBD1; V gene: TRBV12-3/TRBV12-4; clone size: few; CDR3 DNA: TGTGCCAGCAGTCCTAAGGACAGGGGGTCCACCGGGGAGCTGTTTTTT; CDR3 protein: CASSPKDRGSTGELFF
J gene: TRBJ1-2; D gene: TRBD1; V gene: TRBV4-1; clone size: .; CDR3 DNA: TGCGCCAGTAGCCAAGATCTACGGACAGGGGATATGCGCGGCTACACCTTC; CDR3 protein: CASSQDLRTGDMRGYTF
J gene: TRBJ1-6; D gene: .; V gene: TRBV7-2; clone size: many; CDR3 DNA: TGTGCCAGCAGCAGTTGGCCCCGGGACGGGTATTCACCCCTCCACTTT; CDR3 protein: CASSSWPRDGYSPLHF
J gene: TRBJ1-3; D gene: .; V gene: TRBV7-6; clone size: .; CDR3 DNA: TGTGCCAGCAGCTTAGAGGAGTCCAGCACATATTTT; CDR3 protein: CASSLEESSTYF
J gene: TRBJ1-4; D gene: .; V gene: TRBV7-2; clone size: few; CDR3 DNA: TGTGCCAGCAGCTTAAGGTCGGGGGGCGGGGGAAAACTGTTTTTT; CDR3 protein: CASSLRSGGGGKLFF
J gene: TRBJ1-6; D gene: .; V gene: TRBV7-3; clone size: many; CDR3 DNA: TGTGCCAGCAGCTTAGTAACGGGTTCACCCCTCCACTTT; CDR3 protein: CASSLVTGSPLHF
J gene: TRBJ2-7; D gene: TRBD2; V gene: TRBV10-3; clone size: few; CDR3 DNA: TGTGCCACCCGGCGTGCGGGAGGGGACCGAGGCGAGCAGTACTTC; CDR3 protein: CATRRAGGDRGEQYF
J gene: TRBJ2-3; D gene: .; V gene: TRBV30; clone size: few; CDR3 DNA: TGTGCCTGGAGTGTACAGCTAGGGGCAGGTTCAGATACGCAGTATTTT; CDR3 protein: CAWSVQLGAGSDTQYF